These 32 T cell receptor beta chains came from one sample sequenced in a study of blood T cells in healthy people across ages. Primers used in a second PCR of about 7 to 11 cycles were a sample-barcoded 5' primer and a J-beta primer mix. TCRdb reanalysed the 5' RACE reads using MiXCR and keeps one entry per CDR3 protein. This sample yields hundreds of thousands of distinct CDR3 sequences, of which under 45% are seen a single time; about 21% belongs to the top ten. Sample: blood. The receptors shown here come from a man between 60 and 75 years old in good health.

This chain connects TRBV20-1 to TRBJ2-6, with D maybe TRBD2 (5 bases). The length of the CDR3 is 14 residues. The V gene's germline CDR1 is DFQATT and CDR2 SNEGSKA (reference sequence). With 0 bases removed from V and 2 bases from J, the gap between germline ends came to 5 bases. CDR3 protein: CSARDGTGANVLTF. DNA for the CDR3: TGCAGTGCTAGAGACGGGACTGGGGCCAACGTCCTGACTTTC.

The V gene is TRBV5-1, the J gene TRBJ2-5; D is uncertain. The CDR3 length is 16 residues. The V gene lost 0 bases and the J gene lost 1 base, with 13 bases spanning the gap. Germline V lookup: CDR1 SGHRS, CDR2 YFSETQ. Here the CDR3 reads CASSLAPLGPQETQYF. The CDR3 region has the DNA TGCGCCAGCAGCTTGGCCCCTCTTGGACCCCAAGAGACCCAGTACTTC.

The chain uses TRBV5-1 and TRBJ2-3; 15 nucleotides line up with TRBD2. J lost 2 bases, V lost 3 bases, and 4 bases had no gene match. From germline, CDR1 is SGHRS and CDR2 YFSETQ. This CDR3 spans 17 amino acids. The CDR3: CASSSGTSGGPTDTQYF. CDR3 in DNA: TGCGCCAGCAGCTCTGGGACTAGCGGGGGGCCCACAGATACGCAGTATTTT. Based on the CDR3 plus reference TRBV5-1 and TRBJ2-3, the full variable domain is KAGVTQTPRYLIKTRGQQVTLSCSPISGHRSVSWYQQTPGQGLQFLFEYFSETQRNKGNFPGRFSGRQFSNSRSEMNVSTLELGDSALYLCASSSGTSGGPTDTQYFGPGTRLTVL.

For this clonotype: A much bigger clone sits one base away, suggesting this may be a read error. This chain uses TRBV7-2 with TRBJ1-2; D not resolved. Germline V gives CDR1 SGHTA, CDR2 FQGNSA. The CDR3 contains 15 residues. CDR3 nucleotide sequence: TGTGCCGGCAGCTTAGCGCGTTTTGGAAACTATGGCTACACCTTC. Translating it yields CAGSLARFGNYGYTF.

V gene TRBV6-1 combines with J gene TRBJ2-5; TRBD2 matches 13 bases. J gave up 11 bases and V 0 bases, and 6 bases lay outside the gene matches. The CDR3 loop spans 15 amino acids. The germline V gene encodes CDR1 MNHNS and CDR2 SASEGT. The CDR3 spells CASSEARTSGGEQYF. CDR3 sequence (DNA): TGTGCCAGCAGTGAAGCTAGGACTAGCGGGGGTGAGCAGTACTTC.

The chain joins TRBV2 to TRBJ1-3, with TRBD1 matching over 9 bases. The CDR3 contains 15 residues. Germline V CDR1 and CDR2: SNHLY, FYNNEI. Trimming cost V 8 bases and J 0 bases; bases outside gene matches: 5. The CDR3, as DNA: TGTGCCAGCCAGGGACAGGGTGTCTCTGGAAACACCATATATTTT. As protein: CASQGQGVSGNTIYF.

This clonotype was recorded at least ten times. The rearrangement uses TRBV20-1 and TRBJ2-1, with D unresolved. Trimming removed 2 bases from V and 13 bases from J, with 9 bases in between. Per the germline V gene, CDR1 is DFQATT and CDR2 is SNEGSKA (reference sequence). CDR3 length equals 10 residues. CDR3 DNA sequence: TGCAGTGCTAGAATTGGGCGCCAGTTCTTC. This gives the protein CSARIGRQFF.

V and J are TRBV2 and TRBJ2-3; D unresolved. In germline, CDR1 is SNHLY, CDR2 FYNNEI. The CDR3 loop spans 11 amino acids. The V end lost 9 bases, the J end lost 4 bases, and 8 bases lay between the germline ends. The CDR3 spells CASQVADTQYF. CDR3 DNA: TGTGCCAGTCAGGTCGCAGATACGCAGTATTTT. The whole variable domain, remainder taken from reference TRBV2 and TRBJ2-3, is EPEVTQTPSHQVTQMGQEVILRCVPISNHLYFYWYRQILGQKVEFLVSFYNNEISEKSEIFDDQFSVERPDGSNFTLKIRSTKLEDSAMYFCASQVADTQYFGPGTRLTVL.

The chain is built from TRBV20-1 and TRBJ2-7, with D uncertain. Germline CDR1 is DFQATT and CDR2 is SNEGSKA (reference sequence). V dropped 5 bases and J dropped 0 bases, with 5 bases sitting between them. CDR3 length: 11 amino acids. CDR3 coding DNA: TGCAGTGCTGAAACCTCCTACGAGCAGTACTTC. Translating it yields CSAETSYEQYF.

The V call is TRBV9, the J call TRBJ1-5, with D perhaps matching TRBD1 (5 bases). CDR3 length: 14 amino acids. Trimming took 6 bases from V and 5 from J, leaving 15 bases between them. Germline assignment: CDR1 SGDLS and CDR2 YYNGEE. The CDR3 loop is CASTRGSGDQPQHF. CDR3 coding DNA: TGTGCCAGCACCCGGGGGTCTGGGGATCAGCCCCAGCATTTT.

This clonotype was picked up a small number of times. V is TRBV29-1 and J is TRBJ2-1, with a weak D call TRBD2 (6 bases). Trimming removed 6 bases at V and 4 bases at J, with 16 bases between. The CDR3 totals 14 residues. The germline V gene encodes CDR1 SQVTM and CDR2 ANQGSEA. The DNA for the CDR3 is TGCAGCGTGAGATCCGGGACTGATTACAATGAGCAGTTCTTC. Protein: CSVRSGTDYNEQFF.

The J gene is TRBJ2-1, the V gene TRBV12-5; no reliable D call. The CDR3 spans 15 residues. From germline, CDR1 is LGHNT and CDR2 FRNRAP. The V end was cut by 7 bases, the J end by 4 bases, with 17 bases between. CDR3 sequence: CASAWGAGSYNEQFF. DNA for the CDR3: TGTGCTAGTGCCTGGGGTGCCGGATCTTACAATGAGCAGTTCTTC. The full variable domain, completed using reference TRBV12-5 and TRBJ2-1, is DARVTQTPRHKVTEMGQEVTMRCQPILGHNTVFWYRQTMMQGLELLAYFRNRAPLDDSGMPKDRFSAEMPDATLATLKIQPSEPRDSAVYFCASAWGAGSYNEQFFGPGTRLTVL.

This clonotype was seen a handful of times. This sequence joins TRBV6-5 and TRBJ2-1, with D hard to call. This CDR3 has 13 residues. The V end was cut by 4 bases, the J end by 15 bases, with 19 bases between. The germline V gene has CDR1 MNHEY and CDR2 SVGAGI. The CDR3 sequence: CASSSSSRAKRFF. The CDR3 DNA reads as TGTGCCAGCAGTTCAAGTAGTCGGGCGAAGAGGTTCTTC.

This clonotype was seen only a few times. This chain joins TRBV10-3 and TRBJ2-7; 7 bases align to TRBD2. Germline CDR1 reads ENHRY; CDR2 reads SYGVKD. The V segment lost 0 bases and the J segment 5 bases; nucleotides outside the gene matches: 13. CDR3 length: 17 amino acids. Here the CDR3 reads CAISESTRGGKVNEQYF. In DNA, the CDR3 is TGTGCCATCAGTGAGTCGACTCGGGGAGGGAAGGTGAACGAGCAGTACTTC.

This clonotype was counted only a few times. The gene calls are TRBV11-2 and TRBJ2-4, with 10 nucleotides matching TRBD1. The last part of the DNA fits TRBJ2-7 better; the J call may be wrong. The CDR3 length is 13 residues. The germline gives CDR1 SGHAT, CDR2 FQNNGV. In nucleotides, the CDR3 is TGTGCCAGATGGGACAGGGGAAACTACGAGCAGTACTTC. Translated, it gives CARWDRGNYEQYF.

This clonotype was seen a few times. V usage is TRBV20-1 and J usage is TRBJ2-7; 7 bases align to TRBD2. The CDR3 consists of 13 residues. Germline CDR1 reads DFQATT; CDR2 reads SNEGSKA (reference sequence). The CDR3: CSLNTGGKSEQYF. CDR3 coding DNA: TGCAGCCTGAATACCGGGGGGAAGTCCGAGCAGTACTTC.

The chain is built from TRBV13 and TRBJ2-4; 8 bases fit TRBD1. V was pared by 0 bases and J by 0 bases, with 4 bases of the junction left unmatched. Germline V CDR1 and CDR2: PRHDT, FYEKMQ (reference sequence). The CDR3 covers 17 residues. CDR3 DNA: TGTGCCAGCAGCTTAGGTCCGGGACAGGCAGCCAAAAACATTCAGTACTTC. It is translated as CASSLGPGQAAKNIQYF.

This clonotype was observed once. The chain employs TRBV20-1 and TRBJ2-1, with D possibly being TRBD2 (5 bases). Trimming cost V 5 bases and J 12 bases, with 20 bases left between them. The CDR3 consists of 13 residues. Germline V gene data show CDR1 as DFQATT and CDR2 as SNEGSKA (reference sequence). CDR3 in DNA: TGCAGTGCTCGCCTCGGGGTAGACCATGGGCAGTTCTTC. As protein: CSARLGVDHGQFF.

In this sample, this clonotype turned up many times. The rearrangement uses TRBV5-1 and TRBJ2-7, with D uncertain. V dropped 0 bases and J dropped 7 bases, with 11 bases sitting between them. The germline CDR1 and CDR2 sequences are SGHRS and YFSETQ. CDR3 size: 13 residues. CDR3 loop: CASSLASGNEQYF. CDR3 DNA: TGCGCCAGCAGCTTGGCCTCAGGAAATGAGCAGTACTTC.

This clonotype has just a few counts. This chain links TRBV7-9 with TRBJ2-5; 8 nucleotides align to TRBD1. V lost 4 bases to trimming and J lost 5 bases; unmatched junction nucleotides: 12. The CDR3 has 16 residues. From germline, CDR1 is SEHNR and CDR2 FQNEAQ (reference sequence). CDR3 coding DNA: TGTGCCAGCAGCTGGATATCACCGACAGGGGTCGAGACCCAGTACTTC. This sequence encodes CASSWISPTGVETQYF.

A few counts support this clonotype. The J gene is TRBJ1-6, the V gene TRBV6-5; D is ambiguous. The length of the CDR3 is 13 residues. Looked up from germline, CDR1 is MNHEY and CDR2 is SVGAGI. Trimming took 7 bases from V and 6 from J, leaving 10 bases between them. The CDR3 DNA is TGTGCCAGCACGCGTGGGATTAATTCACCCCTCCACTTT. Encoded protein: CASTRGINSPLHF.

In its sample, this clonotype was seen a few times. The chain uses TRBV13 and TRBJ2-5; the match to TRBD1 covers 7 bases. The J call is in doubt because the DNA end fits TRBJ2-7 better. CDR1 PRHDT and CDR2 FYEKMQ come from the germline V gene (reference sequence). The CDR3 length is 15 residues. This CDR3 is CASSPPGQIHYEQYF. In DNA form, the CDR3 reads TGTGCCAGCAGCCCACCGGGACAGATACACTACGAGCAGTACTTC.

The table lists this clonotype with a few counts. The rearrangement links TRBV29-1 to TRBJ2-1, with 7 nucleotides matching TRBD2. The end of the DNA is better explained by TRBJ2-7, so the J call may be wrong. The germline V gene encodes CDR1 SQVTM and CDR2 ANQGSEA. The CDR3 is 15 residues long. The DNA for the CDR3 is TGCAGCGTAGGGGAGGGCAGGTTAAACTACAATGAGCAGTACTTC. It yields the protein CSVGEGRLNYNEQYF.

This clonotype has a single count. A much more abundant neighbour one base away suggests this may be a read error. The chain has TRBV5-6 and TRBJ2-3; possibly TRBD2 for D (6 bases). The V end was cut by 6 bases, the J end by 8 bases, with 16 bases between. The CDR3 length is 13 residues. Germline CDR1 and CDR2: SGHDT and YYEEEE. CDR3 sequence reads: CASNSNIAATQYF. In nucleotides, the CDR3 is TGTGCCAGCAACTCGAATATAGCGGCTACGCAGTATTTT.

This clonotype was seen only a few times. The rearrangement uses TRBV7-2 and TRBJ2-5, with D perhaps TRBD2 (7 bases). V dropped 2 bases and J dropped 3 bases, with 10 bases sitting between them. The CDR3 length is 14 residues. The germline V gene has CDR1 SGHTA and CDR2 FQGNSA. The CDR3 DNA follows: TGTGCCAGCAGCTTAACGGGGGGCAAAGAGACCCAGTACTTC. Amino acids: CASSLTGGKETQYF.

This clonotype was detected a few times. V usage is TRBV5-4 and J usage is TRBJ2-7; no reliable D call. Germline CDR1 reads SGHNT; CDR2 reads YYREEE (reference sequence). V lost 0 bases and J 7 bases, leaving 17 bases between the germline ends. CDR3 size: 15 residues. The CDR3 nucleotides read TGTGCCAGCAGCTTGGCCCCACTGCCCTACAATGAGCAGTACTTC. It is translated as CASSLAPLPYNEQYF.

This chain joins TRBV4-3 and TRBJ2-7; D not certain. The germline gives CDR1 LGHNA, CDR2 YSLEER. The CDR3 has 15 residues. V lost 1 base to trimming and J lost 2 bases, with 12 bases between them. DNA for the CDR3: TGCGCCAGCAGCCAAGGGAGTCCTGAACCCTACGAGCAGTACTTC. Translating it yields CASSQGSPEPYEQYF.

This clonotype showed up just a few times. The gene calls are TRBV20-1 and TRBJ1-5; 7 nucleotides line up with TRBD1. The CDR3 covers 12 residues. The J segment lost 5 bases and the V segment lost 3 bases, leaving 1 base of the junction unmatched. Germline lookup yields CDR1 DFQATT and CDR2 SNEGSKA (reference sequence). The CDR3 region is CSASQGDQPQHF. CDR3 nucleotides: TGCAGTGCTAGCCAGGGGGATCAGCCCCAGCATTTT.

V and J are TRBV12-3 or TRBV12-4 and TRBJ1-1; no clear D gene. V lost 5 bases and J lost 5, with 12 bases in between. This CDR3 comprises 13 residues. CDR3 in amino acids: CASSQIGRTEAFF. The CDR3 DNA reads as TGTGCCAGCAGTCAGATCGGAAGGACTGAAGCTTTCTTT.

V and J are TRBV29-1 and TRBJ1-2, with 12 nucleotides matching TRBD1. CDR1 SQVTM and CDR2 ANQGSEA come from the germline V gene. Trimming at V came to 4 bases and at J to 4 bases, leaving 10 bases not matched to a gene. The CDR3 totals 16 residues. In DNA form, the CDR3 reads TGCAGCGTTGTTGGGACAGGGGGCGCCAGGGGCTATGGCTACACCTTC. Amino acid sequence: CSVVGTGGARGYGYTF.

This chain connects TRBV6-6 to TRBJ2-1, with a tentative D call TRBD2 (6 bases). Germline lookup yields CDR1 MNHNY and CDR2 SVGAGI (reference sequence). With 3 bases removed from V and 7 bases from J, the gap between germline ends came to 19 bases. The CDR3 extends over 16 amino acids. The CDR3 reads CASSYTGRTIDNEQFF. The DNA for the CDR3 is TGTGCCAGCAGTTATACTGGGAGGACTATAGATAATGAGCAGTTCTTC.

The chain is built from TRBV6-2 or TRBV6-3 and TRBJ2-2, with TRBD2 matching 7 bases. V lost 7 bases, J lost 2 bases, and 7 bases stayed unmatched. There are 15 residues in the CDR3. The V gene's germline CDR1 is MNHEY and CDR2 SVGEGT. The CDR3 is CASIDWGGNTGELFF. The CDR3 region has the DNA TGTGCCAGCATCGACTGGGGGGGAAACACCGGGGAGCTGTTTTTT.